Presented here are 31 T cell receptor beta chains from one specimen sequenced in a study of memory CD4+ T cells and cytomegalovirus serostatus. Data came from immunoSEQ multiplex PCR; TCRdb stores just in-frame clones and leaves some out. The sample carries 45,000 to 55,000 clones, about 78% recorded once. The sort gate was single viable CD3+CD4+CD8-CD45RO+ cells for memory CD4+ T cells. The material sequenced was memory CD4+ T cells from blood. The receptor set was obtained from an adult in good health and CMV-seronegative.

The chain carries TRBV6-1 and TRBJ2-7; no clear D. V was clipped by 2 bases and J by 0 bases, with 2 bases between them. CDR1 MNHNS and CDR2 SASEGT come from the germline V gene. CDR3 length: 12 amino acids. DNA for the CDR3: TGTGCCAGCAGTGAATTCTCCTACGAGCAGTACTTC. Its translation: CASSEFSYEQYF.

The chain uses TRBV7-2 and TRBJ2-7; 15 nucleotides align to TRBD2. The V and J ends lost 1 base and 2 bases, in that order; junction bases with no gene match: 6. The CDR3 covers 18 residues. The germline V gene has CDR1 SGHTA and CDR2 FQGNSA. As DNA, the CDR3 is TGTGCCAGCAGCTTAGAACGGGGACTAGCGGGGGGAACCTACGAGCAGTACTTC. Its translation: CASSLERGLAGGTYEQYF.

This clone was seen only a few times. The same CDR3 also results from other DNA sequences found in this sample. The rearrangement joins TRBV28 to TRBJ1-4; D uncertain. Trimming removed 2 bases from V and 5 bases from J, with 9 bases in between. Per germline, CDR1 MDHEN and CDR2 SYDVKM. CDR3 length: 14 amino acids. CDR3 sequence reads: CASSLAGINEKLFF. CDR3 nucleotide sequence: TGTGCCAGCAGTTTAGCGGGGATCAATGAAAAACTGTTTTTT.

The J gene is TRBJ2-3, the V gene TRBV6-1, with D unclear. Looked up from germline, CDR1 is MNHNS and CDR2 is SASEGT. The CDR3 length is 11 residues. V lost 5 bases and J lost 6, with 6 bases in between. CDR3 sequence (DNA): TGTGCCAGCAGTATGTTTGATACGCAGTATTTT. This gives the protein CASSMFDTQYF.

This chain uses TRBV6-1 with TRBJ2-7; 12 bases line up with TRBD1. The length of the CDR3 is 14 residues. CDR1 is MNHNS, CDR2 SASEGT, per germline. With 8 bases clipped from V and 4 bases from J, the junction kept 6 bases outside the gene matches. DNA of the CDR3: TGTGCCAGCCGACCGGGACAGGGGGCTTACGAGCAGTACTTC. This encodes CASRPGQGAYEQYF.

This clone occurred a few times. The CDR3 region has the DNA TGTGCCAGCAGAGGACTAGCGGGAAGGTTCGGGGAGACCCAGTACTTC. This translates into CASRGLAGRFGETQYF. The chain employs TRBV2 and TRBJ2-5; TRBD2 aligns across 12 bases. The germline V gene encodes CDR1 SNHLY and CDR2 FYNNEI. V shed 6 bases and J 5 bases; nucleotides not matched to a gene: 10. This CDR3 is built from 16 residues.

The chain recombines TRBV2 with TRBJ2-2, with D uncertain. V shed 6 bases and J shed 5 bases, with 4 bases lying between them. Germline V CDR1 and CDR2: SNHLY, FYNNEI. This CDR3 contains 11 residues. CDR3 amino acids: CASSGTGELFF. The CDR3 DNA is TGTGCCAGCAGCGGTACCGGGGAGCTGTTTTTT.

J is TRBJ2-6 and V is TRBV11-3, with 7 positions matching TRBD2. Germline loops: CDR1 SGHNT, CDR2 YENEEA. The length of the CDR3 is 16 residues. V was pared by 5 bases and J by 2 bases, with 6 bases of the junction left unmatched. CDR3 residues: CASSPSRGAGANVLTF. The CDR3 nucleotides read TGTGCCAGCAGCCCCTCTCGGGGGGCTGGGGCCAACGTCCTGACTTTC.

The rearrangement joins TRBV5-6 to TRBJ1-5, with 8 positions matching TRBD1. The germline gives CDR1 SGHDT, CDR2 YYEEEE. CDR3 length: 14 residues. V was pared by 3 bases and J by 7 bases, with 6 bases of the junction left unmatched. Here the CDR3 DNA reads TGTGCCAGCAGCTCCGGACAGGGTAAACAGCCCCAGCATTTT. It yields the protein CASSSGQGKQPQHF.

V and J are TRBV2 and TRBJ2-3; possibly TRBD1 or TRBD2 for D (5 bases each). Trimming cost V 10 bases and J 6 bases, with 14 bases left between them. CDR3 length: 12 amino acids. Per the germline V gene, CDR1 is SNHLY and CDR2 is FYNNEI. In DNA, the CDR3 is TGTGCCACGAGGGGAGCGGCGGATACGCAGTATTTT. Protein product: CATRGAADTQYF.

The gene calls are TRBV23-1 and TRBJ1-1, with a possible D match to TRBD1 (5 bases). TRBV23-1 is filed as an ORF, its function uncertain. V shed 3 bases and J shed 0 bases, with 11 bases lying between them. This CDR3 spans 15 amino acids. The chain's CDR3 is CASSHPGTLNTEAFF. CDR3 nucleotides: TGCGCCAGCAGTCACCCCGGGACCTTGAACACTGAAGCTTTCTTT.

V gene TRBV7-8 combines with J gene TRBJ2-3; 12 bases agree with TRBD1. J gave up 4 bases and V 5 bases, and 10 bases lay outside the gene matches. CDR3 length equals 17 residues. CDR1 and CDR2 from the germline V gene are SGHVS and FQNEAQ. The CDR3 region is CASSPVGGQGAADTQYF. For the CDR3, the DNA is TGTGCCAGCAGCCCAGTTGGGGGACAGGGGGCGGCAGATACGCAGTATTTT.

This clone was observed a handful of times. The DNA for the CDR3 is TGTGCCAGTAGTAGGGTGGCGGACTCCTACAATGAGCAGTTCTTC. Translating it yields CASSRVADSYNEQFF. The chain joins TRBV19 to TRBJ2-1; D is uncertain. V lost 4 bases, J lost 0 bases, and 10 bases lay in between. There are 15 residues in the CDR3. Per germline, CDR1 LNHDA and CDR2 SQIVND (reference sequence). The entire variable domain, with the rest obtained from reference TRBV19 and TRBJ2-1, is as follows: DGGITQSPKYLFRKEGQNVTLSCEQNLNHDAMYWYRQDPGQGLRLIYYSQIVNDFQKGDIAEGYSVSREKKESFPLTVTSAQKNPTAFYLCASSRVADSYNEQFFGPGTRLTVL.

The chain combines TRBV7-9 with TRBJ1-1, with TRBD1 matching over 7 bases. Germline CDR1 and CDR2: SEHNR and FQNEAQ (reference sequence). The CDR3 runs 14 residues. Unmatched junction bases numbered 11, after V lost 5 bases and J lost 8 bases. The CDR3 region is CASSRGRQGLEAFF. CDR3 coding DNA: TGTGCCAGCAGCCGAGGGAGACAGGGCCTCGAAGCTTTCTTT.

The chain is built from TRBV6-6 and TRBJ2-7; D is tentatively TRBD1 or TRBD2 (5 bases each). The V end was cut by 6 bases, the J end by 4 bases, with 19 bases between. Germline CDR1 and CDR2: MNHNY and SVGAGI (reference sequence). The CDR3 contains 15 residues. This CDR3 is CASRDQGTRAYEQYF. In DNA, the CDR3 is TGTGCCAGCAGAGATCAGGGAACGCGGGCGTACGAGCAGTACTTC.

The chain combines TRBV5-6 with TRBJ2-1; TRBD1 is a possible D gene (5 bases). CDR3 size: 13 residues. Trimming removed 4 bases from V and 5 bases from J, with 10 bases in between. Germline V gene data show CDR1 as SGHDT and CDR2 as YYEEEE. For the CDR3, the DNA is TGTGCCAGCAGCCAGGGTGTTGACAATGAGCAGTTCTTC. Translating gives CASSQGVDNEQFF.

This sequence joins TRBV11-2 and TRBJ2-1; 7 positions match TRBD2. The V gene's germline CDR1 is SGHAT and CDR2 FQNNGV. Losses at the gene ends were 7 bases for V and 7 bases for J; bases not matched to a gene: 10. This CDR3 is 14 amino acids long. CDR3 DNA sequence: TGTGCCAGCATCTCGCGGGAGCTTCGGAATGAGCAGTTCTTC. Translating it yields CASISRELRNEQFF.

The rearrangement uses TRBV19 and TRBJ2-2, with D possibly being TRBD1 (5 bases). The CDR3 extends over 14 amino acids. CDR1 is LNHDA, CDR2 SQIVND, per germline (reference sequence). The V end lost 7 bases, the J end lost 3 bases, and 12 bases lay between the germline ends. The CDR3 bases are TGTGCCAGTAAGTCAGGGATCTACACCGGGGAGCTGTTTTTT. Amino acids: CASKSGIYTGELFF.

This clone was counted only a few times. The chain recombines TRBV28 with TRBJ1-5; D not resolved. Germline V gene data show CDR1 as MDHEN and CDR2 as SYDVKM. This CDR3 region has 10 residues. V lost 8 bases and J lost 5, with 4 bases in between. The CDR3 DNA reads TGTGCCAGCGGGGATCAGCCCCAGCATTTT. Amino acids: CASGDQPQHF.

The chain uses TRBV2 and TRBJ2-7, with 7 bases that match TRBD1. J was trimmed by 6 bases and V by 4 bases; bases with no gene match: 6. Germline V CDR1 and CDR2: SNHLY, FYNNEI. This CDR3 contains 13 residues. CDR3 in amino acids: CASSADREGEQYF. CDR3 DNA: TGTGCCAGCAGTGCCGACAGGGAAGGCGAGCAGTACTTC. The full variable domain, rest sourced from reference TRBV2 and TRBJ2-7, is EPEVTQTPSHQVTQMGQEVILRCVPISNHLYFYWYRQILGQKVEFLVSFYNNEISEKSEIFDDQFSVERPDGSNFTLKIRSTKLEDSAMYFCASSADREGEQYFGPGTRLTVT.

This chain connects TRBV7-9 to TRBJ1-4; D unclear. The length of the CDR3 is 16 residues. The V and J ends lost 5 bases and 0 bases respectively, with 13 bases between them. Germline lookup yields CDR1 SEHNR and CDR2 FQNEAQ (reference sequence). CDR3 region: CASSPVHLTTNEKLFF. The CDR3 DNA reads as TGTGCCAGCAGCCCCGTGCACCTGACAACTAATGAAAAACTGTTTTTT.

The CDR3 nucleotides read TGTGCCAGCAGTCCCCCGGGACTAGTCTACGAGCAGTACTTC. Protein product: CASSPPGLVYEQYF. The chain has TRBV28 and TRBJ2-7; 8 bases align to TRBD2. CDR3 length: 14 residues. Trimming at V came to 5 bases and at J to 3 bases, leaving 6 bases not matched to a gene. Germline V gene sequence: CDR1 MDHEN, CDR2 SYDVKM.

The V gene is TRBV7-3, the J gene TRBJ2-1, with TRBD2 matching 11 bases. Germline trimming cut 3 bases from V and 9 bases from J; bases unmatched to any gene: 1. CDR3 length equals 13 residues. Germline V gene data show CDR1 as SGHTA and CDR2 as FQGTGA. The CDR3 DNA sequence: TGTGCCAGCAGCTTCCTAGCGGGAGGTGAGCAGTTCTTC. It translates to CASSFLAGGEQFF. The full variable domain, rest sourced from reference TRBV7-3 and TRBJ2-1, is GAGVSQTPSNKVTEKGKYVELRCDPISGHTALYWYRQSLGQGPEFLIYFQGTGAADDSGLPNDRFFAVRPEGSVSTLKIQRTERGDSAVYLCASSFLAGGEQFFGPGTRLTVL.

This clone has a single count. This sequence joins TRBV10-3 and TRBJ1-6; maybe TRBD1 (5 bases). Germline loops: CDR1 ENHRY, CDR2 SYGVKD. CDR3 length equals 15 residues. The V end was cut by 3 bases, the J end by 5 bases, with 11 bases between. The CDR3 DNA follows: TGTGCCATCAGTGATGCGGGGCGAGATAATTCACCCCTCCACTTT. Amino acids: CAISDAGRDNSPLHF.

V is TRBV27 and J is TRBJ2-7; a possible D gene is TRBD2 (6 bases). The CDR3 is made up of 15 amino acids. Trimming removed 6 bases at V and 0 bases at J, with 15 bases between. Germline assignment: CDR1 MNHEY and CDR2 SMNVEV (reference sequence). The CDR3 region is CASSPSAGFSYEQYF. The CDR3 coding sequence is TGTGCCAGCAGCCCCTCGGCGGGGTTCTCCTACGAGCAGTACTTC.

This clone was counted between two and nine times. The genes are TRBV7-9 and TRBJ2-4, with 9 bases identical to TRBD2. The CDR3 sequence is 15 residues long. V was pared by 4 bases and J by 6 bases, with 7 bases of the junction left unmatched. Germline values: CDR1 SEHNR, CDR2 FQNEAQ (reference sequence). CDR3 amino acids: CASSSDSGSLNIQYF. The CDR3 DNA follows: TGTGCCAGCAGCTCGGATAGCGGGAGTTTAAACATTCAGTACTTC. Complete variable domain (other parts from reference TRBV7-9 and TRBJ2-4): DTGVSQNPRHKITKRGQNVTFRCDPISEHNRLYWYRQTLGQGPEFLTYFQNEAQLEKSRLLSDRFSAERPKGSFSTLEIQRTEQGDSAMYLCASSSDSGSLNIQYFGAGTRLSVL.

The chain has TRBV7-9 and TRBJ1-1; D is unclear. The CDR3 contains 14 residues. Germline CDR1 is SEHNR and CDR2 is FQNEAQ (reference sequence). The V end lost 2 bases, the J end lost 0 bases, and 7 bases lay between the germline ends. The CDR3 is CASSLSRMNTEAFF. As DNA, the CDR3 is TGTGCCAGCAGCTTATCACGGATGAACACTGAAGCTTTCTTT.

The V gene is TRBV7-9, the J gene TRBJ1-2; 7 nucleotides line up with TRBD1. This CDR3 is 16 amino acids long. J was trimmed by 3 bases and V by 3 bases; bases with no gene match: 10. Germline CDR1 reads SEHNR; CDR2 reads FQNEAQ (reference sequence). The CDR3 protein is CASSFPPGQPYYGYTF. The CDR3 DNA sequence: TGTGCCAGCAGCTTCCCGCCGGGACAGCCCTACTATGGCTACACCTTC.

The V and J genes are TRBV5-1 and TRBJ2-1, with 7 positions matching TRBD2. Germline values: CDR1 SGHRS, CDR2 YFSETQ. This CDR3 contains 15 residues. Trimming removed 0 bases from V and 7 bases from J; junction bases left unmatched: 7. CDR3 in amino acids: CASSLALGTINEQFF. Here the CDR3 DNA reads TGCGCCAGCAGCTTGGCCCTCGGGACTATTAATGAGCAGTTCTTC. Full variable domain (rest looked up from reference TRBV5-1 and TRBJ2-1): KAGVTQTPRYLIKTRGQQVTLSCSPISGHRSVSWYQQTPGQGLQFLFEYFSETQRNKGNFPGRFSGRQFSNSRSEMNVSTLELGDSALYLCASSLALGTINEQFFGPGTRLTVL.

This clone was recorded only once. This chain uses TRBV6-1 with TRBJ1-5, with D unclear. The germline CDR1 and CDR2 sequences are MNHNS and SASEGT. V shed 7 bases and J shed 1 base, with 14 bases lying between them. The CDR3 sequence is 15 residues long. The CDR3 DNA sequence: TGTGCCAGCACCCTAAAGGGAGAAAGCAATCAGCCCCAGCATTTT. This translates into CASTLKGESNQPQHF.

The V and J genes are TRBV18 and TRBJ2-7, with 7 bases that match TRBD1. CDR1 and CDR2 from the germline V gene are KGHSH and LQKENI. The CDR3 totals 15 residues. Losses at the gene ends were 3 bases for V and 0 bases for J; bases not matched to a gene: 5. CDR3 amino acids: CASSPRTGVSYEQYF. The DNA of the CDR3 is TGTGCCAGCTCACCGCGGACAGGCGTCTCCTACGAGCAGTACTTC.